Listed below are T cell receptor beta chains from one sample, sequenced in a study of cytomegalovirus exposure and HLA in healthy donors. Here immunoSEQ multiplex PCR was the method, and the copy in TCRdb shows in-frame clones only, minus some. The table shows 150,000 to 200,000 clones, with around 80% occurring only once. The sample was PBMCs. These receptors were collected from a woman younger than 45 in good health and CMV-seropositive. Both conserved end residues are part of each CDR3. Fields, in order: clone size, J gene, V gene, D gene, CDR3 protein, CDR3 DNA. The D gene is left open where the match is weak. Not all rows give a size; the values are once, few, many and, for expanded clones, a class.

>-|TRBJ2-7|TRBV11-3|TRBD2
CASSLRAGTSADEQYF
TGTGCCAGCAGCTTAAGAGCCGGGACTAGCGCCGACGAGCAGTACTTC
>few|TRBJ2-5|TRBV7-2|TRBD1
CASSPGQGETQYF
TGTGCCAGCAGCCCCGGACAGGGAGAGACCCAGTACTTC
>-|TRBJ2-7|TRBV19|TRBD1
CASSIQGTGIGEQYF
TGTGCCAGTAGTATACAGGGGACAGGGATCGGGGAGCAGTACTTC
>-|TRBJ2-1|TRBV5-1|-
CASSQDNYNEQFF
TGCGCCAGCAGCCAGGACAACTACAATGAGCAGTTCTTC
>-|TRBJ2-1|TRBV6-6|-
CASSLTSASSHEQFF
TGTGCCAGCAGTTTGACTAGTGCGAGTTCCCATGAGCAGTTCTTC
>-|TRBJ1-5|TRBV28|TRBD1
CASRRWTGENQPQHF
TGTGCCAGCAGACGATGGACAGGGGAAAATCAGCCCCAGCATTTT
>-|TRBJ2-5|TRBV6-4|-
CASSFTSGTQETQYF
TGTGCCAGCAGTTTTACCTCAGGGACACAAGAGACCCAGTACTTC
>-|TRBJ2-4|TRBV7-2|-
CASSLESARKNIQYF
TGTGCCAGCAGCTTAGAGTCAGCGCGGAAAAACATTCAGTACTTC
>-|TRBJ2-3|TRBV7-2|-
CASSLGPWGTDTQYF
TGTGCCAGCAGCTTGGGCCCATGGGGCACAGATACGCAGTATTTT
>few|TRBJ2-2|TRBV5-1|-
CASSERSGLNTGELFF
TGCGCCAGCAGCGAGAGGAGCGGACTCAACACCGGGGAGCTGTTTTTT
>-|TRBJ2-1|TRBV28|TRBD2
CASRPGLAGVGQFF
TGTGCCAGCAGGCCGGGACTAGCGGGAGTAGGGCAGTTCTTC
>few|TRBJ1-2|TRBV19|TRBD1
CASSDGTGLWYGYTF
TGTGCCAGTAGTGACGGGACAGGGTTATGGTATGGCTACACCTTC
>once|TRBJ2-7|TRBV11-2|-
CASSLGGRGYEQYF
TGTGCCAGCAGCTTAGGAGGGCGGGGATACGAGCAGTACTTC
>-|TRBJ1-3|TRBV18|TRBD1
CASSPRTGPYSGNTIYF
TGTGCCAGCTCACCGAGGACAGGGCCCTACTCTGGAAACACCATATATTTT
>-|TRBJ1-2|TRBV5-8|TRBD1
CASSFGQGRFNYGYTF
TGTGCCAGCAGCTTTGGACAGGGCAGATTTAACTATGGCTACACCTTC
>-|TRBJ1-4|TRBV29-1|-
CSVDQGSATNEKLFF
TGCAGCGTCGATCAGGGTAGTGCAACTAATGAAAAACTGTTTTTT
>-|TRBJ2-7|TRBV10-3|TRBD2
CAISEGLADLSYEQYF
TGTGCCATCAGTGAGGGACTAGCGGACCTGTCCTACGAGCAGTACTTC
>few|TRBJ2-7|TRBV14|TRBD2
CASSNPTTSGMVYEQYF
TGTGCCAGCAGCAACCCAACAACTAGCGGGATGGTGTACGAGCAGTACTTC
>-|TRBJ2-7|TRBV19|TRBD2
CASSIFSGSLYEQYF
TGTGCCAGTAGTATTTTTAGCGGGAGCCTCTACGAGCAGTACTTC
>-|TRBJ1-2|TRBV6-5|-
CASSYGPPRDNHGYTF
TGTGCCAGCAGTTATGGTCCCCCCCGGGACAACCATGGCTACACCTTC
>-|TRBJ2-1|TRBV5-4|TRBD2
CASSFVSKSGGGNEQFF
TGTGCCAGCAGCTTTGTTTCTAAATCGGGAGGAGGCAATGAGCAGTTCTTC
>-|TRBJ1-3|TRBV27|TRBD1
CASSFRDWDRGGNTIYF
TGTGCCAGCAGTTTCCGCGACTGGGACAGGGGGGGAAACACCATATATTTT
>-|TRBJ1-1|TRBV29-1|TRBD1
CSVDQGGRQGINTEAFF
TGCAGCGTTGATCAGGGGGGAAGACAGGGGATAAACACTGAAGCTTTCTTT
>once|TRBJ1-4|TRBV19|TRBD1
CASSMTGNEKLFF
TGTGCCAGTAGTATGACAGGGAACGAAAAACTGTTTTTT
>-|TRBJ2-7|TRBV25-1|-
CASSEWAGEHEQYF
TGTGCCAGCAGTGAATGGGCAGGGGAACACGAGCAGTACTTC
>-|TRBJ2-1|TRBV10-1|TRBD2
CASSEGAGGSSYNEQFF
TGCGCCAGCAGTGAGGGGGCGGGAGGTTCCTCCTACAATGAGCAGTTCTTC
>once|TRBJ1-4|TRBV27|-
CASGTGNEKLFF
TGTGCCAGCGGAACCGGGAATGAAAAACTGTTTTTT
>-|TRBJ2-1|TRBV9|TRBD2
CASSGGSGYYNAQFF
TGTGCCAGCAGCGGCGGTAGCGGGTATTACAATGCGCAGTTCTTC
>-|TRBJ1-5|TRBV19|TRBD1
CASRSGTGKDQPQHF
TGTGCCAGTAGGAGTGGGACAGGGAAGGATCAGCCCCAGCATTTT
>-|TRBJ2-6|TRBV5-1|-
CASSEASGANVLTF
TGCGCCAGCAGCGAAGCCTCTGGGGCCAACGTCCTGACTTTC
>-|TRBJ2-7|TRBV4-1|TRBD2
CASSDVLGDYPYEQYF
TGCGCCAGCAGCGACGTCCTTGGGGACTACCCCTACGAGCAGTACTTC
>few|TRBJ2-3|TRBV27|TRBD2
CASSTPAGGNKGRSSTDTQYF
TGTGCCAGCAGTACTCCAGCGGGAGGGAATAAGGGACGTTCTAGCACAGATACGCAGTATTTT
>once|TRBJ2-1|TRBV13|-
CASSFIDEQFF
TGTGCCAGCAGCTTTATAGATGAGCAGTTCTTC
>-|TRBJ2-7|TRBV14|TRBD2
CASSQGTQRLAGVLPYDEQYF
TGTGCCAGCAGCCAAGGGACACAGCGACTAGCGGGAGTCCTGCCCTACGACGAGCAGTACTTC
>-|TRBJ2-7|TRBV6-1|-
CAAAQQGSSYEQYF
TGTGCCGCAGCACAACAGGGCAGCTCCTACGAGCAGTACTTC
>-|TRBJ2-7|TRBV6-5|TRBD2
CASMTSGEEQYF
TGTGCCAGCATGACTAGCGGTGAGGAGCAGTACTTC
>-|TRBJ2-7|TRBV30|TRBD1
CAWSVPFTDAGTGIYEQYF
TGTGCCTGGAGTGTACCCTTTACCGACGCCGGGACAGGGATATACGAGCAGTACTTC
>-|TRBJ1-5|TRBV29-1|-
CSVVEGGQPQHF
TGCAGCGTTGTGGAAGGAGGGCAGCCCCAGCATTTT
>-|TRBJ2-5|TRBV14|-
CASSQGTPSETQYF
TGTGCCAGCAGCCAAGGGACTCCCTCAGAGACCCAGTACTTC
>-|TRBJ2-7|TRBV10-2|-
CASSRAPGLLPYEQYF
TGCGCCAGCAGCCGAGCCCCGGGACTGCTACCCTACGAGCAGTACTTC
>-|TRBJ2-3|TRBV27|TRBD2
CASSISRLAIDTQYF
TGTGCCAGCAGTATCTCACGACTAGCGATTGATACGCAGTATTTT
>-|TRBJ2-7|TRBV10-2|-
CASSGDTYEQYF
TGCGCCAGCAGTGGGGACACCTACGAGCAGTACTTC
>-|TRBJ2-1|TRBV28|-
CASSAPDTSSYNEQFF
TGTGCCAGCAGCGCTCCGGACACGAGCTCCTACAATGAGCAGTTCTTC
>-|TRBJ2-2|TRBV27|TRBD2
CASRHLSGATGELFF
TGTGCCAGCAGACACTTAAGCGGGGCCACCGGGGAGCTGTTTTTT
>-|TRBJ2-7|TRBV7-9|-
CASSLPSGGLVGEQYF
TGTGCCAGCAGCTTACCTTCGGGGGGCTTGGTGGGCGAGCAGTACTTC
>-|TRBJ2-7|TRBV5-6|-
CASSGNRVGEQYF
TGTGCCAGCAGCGGTAACAGGGTCGGAGAGCAGTACTTC
>-|TRBJ2-7|TRBV28|-
CASSPDRPYEQYF
TGTGCCAGCAGCCCCGACAGACCCTACGAGCAGTACTTC
>-|TRBJ2-3|TRBV9|-
CASSVGDNPSTDTQYF
TGTGCCAGCAGCGTAGGAGACAACCCTAGCACAGATACGCAGTATTTT
>-|TRBJ2-2|TRBV4-3|-
CASSQLTNTGELFF
TGCGCCAGCAGCCAGTTAACGAACACCGGGGAGCTGTTTTTT
>-|TRBJ2-7|TRBV9|-
CASSAGGLPYEQYF
TGTGCCAGCAGCGCTGGGGGACTCCCCTACGAGCAGTACTTC
>-|TRBJ2-7|TRBV2|-
CASSDHEQYF
TGTGCCAGCAGTGACCACGAGCAGTACTTC